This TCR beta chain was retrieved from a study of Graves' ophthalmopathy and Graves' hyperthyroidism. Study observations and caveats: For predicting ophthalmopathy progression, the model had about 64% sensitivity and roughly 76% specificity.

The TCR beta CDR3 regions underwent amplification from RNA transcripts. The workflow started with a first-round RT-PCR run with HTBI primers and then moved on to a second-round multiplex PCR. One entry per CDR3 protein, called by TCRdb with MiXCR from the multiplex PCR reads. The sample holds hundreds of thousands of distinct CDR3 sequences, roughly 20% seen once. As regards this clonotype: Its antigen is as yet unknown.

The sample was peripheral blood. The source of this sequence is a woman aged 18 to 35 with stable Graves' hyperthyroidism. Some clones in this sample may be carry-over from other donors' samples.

The CDR3 is CASSNTTRGYTF. The CDR3 nucleotides are TGTGCCAGCAGCAACACAACGCGGGGCTACACCTTC. The chain combines TRBV12-3 or TRBV12-4 with TRBJ1-2; D call uncertain. The CDR3 runs 12 residues. Trimming shortened V by 6 bases and J by 8 bases, and 13 bases separated the two germline ends.